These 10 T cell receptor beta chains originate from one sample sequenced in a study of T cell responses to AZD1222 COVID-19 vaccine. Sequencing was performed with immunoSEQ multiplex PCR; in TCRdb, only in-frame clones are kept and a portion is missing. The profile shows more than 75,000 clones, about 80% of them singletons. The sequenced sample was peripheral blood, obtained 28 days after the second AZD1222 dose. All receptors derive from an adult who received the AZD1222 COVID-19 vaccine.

The CDR3, as DNA: TGTGCCAGCAGTTATGGCCCCGGACAGGGGTTGGGCGGCTACACCTTC. Its translation: CASSYGPGQGLGGYTF. V is TRBV27 and J is TRBJ1-2; 9 nucleotides match TRBD1. CDR3 length: 16 amino acids. V gave up 4 bases and J gave up 8 bases; unmatched junction bases: 14. Germline CDR1 reads MNHEY; CDR2 reads SMNVEV (reference sequence).

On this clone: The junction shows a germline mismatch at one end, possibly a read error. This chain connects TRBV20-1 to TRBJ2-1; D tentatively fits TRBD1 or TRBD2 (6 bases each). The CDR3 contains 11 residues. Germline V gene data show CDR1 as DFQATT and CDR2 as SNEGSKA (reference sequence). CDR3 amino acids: CSARDGGPGVF. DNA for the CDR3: TGCAGTGCTAGGGACGGGGGCCCTGGGGTCTTC.

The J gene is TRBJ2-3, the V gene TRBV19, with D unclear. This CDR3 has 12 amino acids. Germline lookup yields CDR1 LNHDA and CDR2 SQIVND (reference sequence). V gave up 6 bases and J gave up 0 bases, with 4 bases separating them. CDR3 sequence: CASSLSTDTQYF. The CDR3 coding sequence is TGTGCCAGTAGCCTTAGCACAGATACGCAGTATTTT.

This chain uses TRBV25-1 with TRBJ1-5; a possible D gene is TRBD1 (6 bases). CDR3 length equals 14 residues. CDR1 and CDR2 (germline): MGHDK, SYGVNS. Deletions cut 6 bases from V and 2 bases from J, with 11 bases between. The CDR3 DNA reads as TGTGCCAGCAGACAGACAGGACGCAATCAGCCCCAGCATTTT. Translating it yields CASRQTGRNQPQHF.

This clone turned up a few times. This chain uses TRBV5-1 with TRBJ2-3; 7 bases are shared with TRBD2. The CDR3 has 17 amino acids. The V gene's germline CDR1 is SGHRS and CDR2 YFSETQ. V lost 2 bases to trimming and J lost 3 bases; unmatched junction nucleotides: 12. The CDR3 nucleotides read TGCGCCAGCAGCTTATGGGGCAGGGAGGGGCCGACAGATACGCAGTATTTT. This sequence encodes CASSLWGREGPTDTQYF.

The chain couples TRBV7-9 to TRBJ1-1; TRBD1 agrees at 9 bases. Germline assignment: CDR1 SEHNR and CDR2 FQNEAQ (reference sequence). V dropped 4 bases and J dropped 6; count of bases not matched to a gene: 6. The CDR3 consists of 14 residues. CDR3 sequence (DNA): TGTGCCAGCAGCTCTACAGGGGGCAGGGCTGAAGCTTTCTTT. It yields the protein CASSSTGGRAEAFF.

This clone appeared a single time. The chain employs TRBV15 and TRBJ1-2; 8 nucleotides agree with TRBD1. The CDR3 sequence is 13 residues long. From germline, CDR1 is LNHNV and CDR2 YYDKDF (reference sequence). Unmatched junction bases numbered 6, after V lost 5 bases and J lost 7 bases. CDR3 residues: CATSVRTGSGYTF. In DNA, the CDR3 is TGTGCCACCAGCGTACGGACAGGGAGTGGCTACACCTTC.

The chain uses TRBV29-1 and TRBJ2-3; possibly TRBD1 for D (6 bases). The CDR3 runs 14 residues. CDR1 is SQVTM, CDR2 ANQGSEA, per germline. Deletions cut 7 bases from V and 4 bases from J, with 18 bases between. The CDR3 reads CSARYQGGSDTQYF. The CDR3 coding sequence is TGCAGCGCCAGATATCAAGGGGGATCAGATACGCAGTATTTT.

DNA for the CDR3: TGTGCCAGCAGTTCAGAGCGGGAGACGGGGGAGCTGTTTTTT. Translated: CASSSERETGELFF. The J gene is TRBJ2-2, the V gene TRBV28; 8 bases are a match to TRBD2. This CDR3 is 14 amino acids long. V lost 4 bases to trimming and J lost 8 bases; unmatched junction nucleotides: 6. Germline CDR1 is MDHEN and CDR2 is SYDVKM.

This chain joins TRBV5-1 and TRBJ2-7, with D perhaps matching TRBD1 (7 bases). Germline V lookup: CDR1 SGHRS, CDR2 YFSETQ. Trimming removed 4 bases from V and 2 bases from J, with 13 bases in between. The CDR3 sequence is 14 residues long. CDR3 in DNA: TGCGCCAGCAGCGCGACAGGGAGGACCTACGAGCAGTACTTC. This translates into CASSATGRTYEQYF. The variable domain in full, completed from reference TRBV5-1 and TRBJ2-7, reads KAGVTQTPRYLIKTRGQQVTLSCSPISGHRSVSWYQQTPGQGLQFLFEYFSETQRNKGNFPGRFSGRQFSNSRSEMNVSTLELGDSALYLCASSATGRTYEQYFGPGTRLTVT.